This T cell receptor beta chain was profiled in a study of breast tumors, draining lymph nodes, adjacent tissues. Axillary draining lymph nodes of breast cancer patients supplied the node samples. Each CDR3 protein gets one entry after TCRdb re-called the multiplex PCR reads with MiXCR. The sample lists 180,000 or so distinct CDR3 sequences, 30% to 40% occurring once. Looked up from germline, CDR1 is SGHTA and CDR2 is FQGNSA. V shed 3 bases, J shed 2 bases, and the junction held 2 bases outside the gene matches. The CDR3 loop spans 16 amino acids. This clonotype was detected many times. Sequencing was performed on axillary lymph node tissue. The clonotype comes from a female donor with breast cancer. Some clones in this sample may be carry-over from other donors' samples. V and J are TRBV7-2 and TRBJ2-3, with TRBD2 matching 13 bases. The CDR3 spells CASSLGLAGTTDTQYF. The CDR3 nucleotides are TGTGCCAGCAGCTTGGGACTAGCGGGAACCACAGATACGCAGTATTTT.